This record looks at one TCR beta chain sequence and its context. Generated by immunoSEQ multiplex PCR, the TCRdb table keeps only in-frame clones and is missing some. This repertoire shows more than 110,000 clones, 85% to 95% found once; its top ten account for 2.8%. The sample belongs to a study of T cell responses to AZD1222 COVID-19 vaccine. The V end was cut by 2 bases, the J end by 7 bases, with 15 bases between. Germline lookup yields CDR1 SGHDT and CDR2 YYEEEE. The CDR3 has 14 residues. The clonotype comes from an adult in good health. J is TRBJ1-1 and V is TRBV5-6; no definite D call. The material sequenced was peripheral blood, taken on day 0 of AZD1222 vaccination. CDR3 sequence: CASSLPGLGGEAFF. As DNA, the CDR3 is TGTGCCAGCAGCTTACCGGGTCTGGGAGGTGAAGCTTTCTTT.